These 27 T cell receptor beta chains were sequenced from one sample in a study of identical twins. Each CDR3 protein gets one entry after TCRdb re-called the 5' RACE reads with MiXCR. The sample holds 400,000 to 600,000 distinct CDR3 sequences, about 20% seen once. The sample was also reused in another study, on yellow fever vaccine responses in identical twins.

The sequencing sample was made of CD4+ T cells sorted from blood. The receptors stem from a young woman in good health.

This sequence joins TRBV10-3 and TRBJ2-3; maybe TRBD1 (6 bases). Germline V gene data show CDR1 as ENHRY and CDR2 as SYGVKD. V lost 7 bases, J lost 1 base, and 12 bases lay in between. This CDR3 has 14 amino acids. This chain's CDR3 is CAITEGHGTDTQYF. DNA for the CDR3: TGTGCCATCACAGAGGGACATGGCACAGATACGCAGTATTTT.

This clonotype was observed a handful of times. V usage is TRBV10-3 and J usage is TRBJ1-1, with TRBD1 as a possible D gene (5 bases). Germline V lookup: CDR1 ENHRY, CDR2 SYGVKD. V was trimmed by 1 base and J by 1 base, leaving 13 bases between them. This CDR3 has 16 amino acids. CDR3 sequence: CAISEWVGVSNTEAFF. CDR3 DNA: TGTGCCATCAGTGAGTGGGTAGGGGTCTCGAACACTGAAGCTTTCTTT.

This clonotype was seen a handful of times. The CDR3 spells CATRRDSGGGYTF. CDR3 sequence (DNA): TGTGCCACCAGAAGGGACAGTGGCGGAGGCTACACCTTC. The genes are TRBV24-1 and TRBJ1-2; 7 nucleotides match TRBD1. The germline V gene has CDR1 KGHDR and CDR2 SFDVKD. J lost 8 bases, V lost 7 bases, and 9 bases had no gene match. This CDR3 is 13 amino acids long.

This rearrangement joins TRBV29-1 to TRBJ2-1; 10 bases match TRBD2. Germline V lookup: CDR1 SQVTM, CDR2 ANQGSEA. The junction had 10 bases not matched to a gene; V was cut back by 2 bases and J by 9 bases. CDR3 size: 15 residues. The CDR3 reads CSVELGLAGVSEQFF. The CDR3 coding sequence is TGCAGCGTTGAACTAGGGCTAGCGGGAGTAAGTGAGCAGTTCTTC.

The chain carries TRBV12-3 or TRBV12-4 and TRBJ2-7, with D perhaps matching TRBD2 (5 bases). Trimming took off 3 bases at V and 0 bases at J, with 9 bases between the two ends. The CDR3 is 14 amino acids. The CDR3 is CASSFETTSYEQYF. CDR3 coding DNA: TGTGCCAGCAGTTTCGAGACTACCTCCTACGAGCAGTACTTC.

This clonotype was found a few times. The J gene is TRBJ2-2, the V gene TRBV24-1; 9 bases are a match to TRBD1. Germline V gene lookup returns CDR1 KGHDR and CDR2 SFDVKD. V trimming: 7 bases; J trimming: 2 bases; junction bases outside the gene matches: 10. The CDR3 is 17 residues long. CDR3 amino acids: CATRPTPGQGNTGELFF. CDR3 nucleotides: TGTGCCACCAGGCCCACTCCGGGACAGGGTAACACCGGGGAGCTGTTTTTT.

The rearrangement links TRBV25-1 to TRBJ1-1; perhaps TRBD1 as D (5 bases). Germline lookup yields CDR1 MGHDK and CDR2 SYGVNS. The CDR3 spans 16 residues. V shed 3 bases and J shed 2 bases, with 16 bases lying between them. CDR3 coding DNA: TGTGCCAGCAGTGACATCAAGCGGGGGTTAAACACTGAAGCTTTCTTT. The encoded protein is CASSDIKRGLNTEAFF.

The chain recombines TRBV2 with TRBJ2-3; D call uncertain. Germline CDR1 reads SNHLY; CDR2 reads FYNNEI. Trimming removed 3 bases from V and 3 bases from J, with 10 bases in between. This CDR3 is built from 14 residues. The CDR3 bases are TGTGCCAGCAGTGATTCATCTCGGACAGATACGCAGTATTTT. Encoded protein: CASSDSSRTDTQYF.

This chain uses TRBV20-1 with TRBJ1-2, with TRBD1 identical over 7 bases. The CDR3 extends over 12 amino acids. From germline, CDR1 is DFQATT and CDR2 SNEGSKA (reference sequence). With V trimmed by 4 bases and J by 7 bases, 6 bases remained unmatched. CDR3 residues: CSATRQGFGYTF. CDR3 nucleotides: TGCAGTGCTACAAGACAGGGTTTTGGCTACACCTTC.

Many counts were recorded for this clonotype. The genes are TRBV29-1 and TRBJ2-1; TRBD2 agrees at 11 bases. The V and J ends lost 7 bases and 6 bases, in that order; junction bases with no gene match: 5. The CDR3 runs 13 residues. CDR1 SQVTM and CDR2 ANQGSEA come from the germline V gene. As DNA, the CDR3 is TGCAGCGCACCGGGACTAGCGGTCAATGAGCAGTTCTTC. Translating it yields CSAPGLAVNEQFF.

A few counts support this clonotype. The chain is built from TRBV7-3 and TRBJ2-3; TRBD1 matches at 9 bases. This CDR3 is built from 17 residues. Unmatched junction bases numbered 11, after V lost 3 bases and J lost 4 bases. Germline V gives CDR1 SGHTA, CDR2 FQGTGA. The CDR3 nucleotides are TGTGCCAGCAGCTTCCAAACAGGGGGCCGCTTACCAGATACGCAGTATTTT. This codes for CASSFQTGGRLPDTQYF.

This clonotype has only a few counts. The CDR3 DNA sequence: TGTGCCAGCACTCCAACTGGCTCTAGCGGGGGGTCTAACACCGGGGAGCTGTTTTTT. Its protein product is CASTPTGSSGGSNTGELFF. The rearrangement uses TRBV7-6 and TRBJ2-2; 11 bases align to TRBD2. The V and J ends lost 7 bases and 2 bases, in that order; junction bases with no gene match: 15. The germline V gene has CDR1 SGHVS and CDR2 FNYEAQ. CDR3 length equals 19 residues.

V usage is TRBV7-8 and J usage is TRBJ2-3; 7 nucleotides line up with TRBD2. The junction had 4 bases not matched to a gene; V was cut back by 1 base and J by 3 bases. The germline V gene has CDR1 SGHVS and CDR2 FQNEAQ. This CDR3 region has 15 residues. The DNA of the CDR3 is TGTGCCAGCAGCTTAGATTGGGGAGGGACAGATACGCAGTATTTT. Translation gives CASSLDWGGTDTQYF.

The chain has TRBV24-1 and TRBJ2-2; no clear D gene. The V and J ends lost 0 bases and 6 bases respectively, with 13 bases between them. Germline V gene sequence: CDR1 KGHDR, CDR2 SFDVKD. This CDR3 is built from 16 residues. The CDR3 loop reads CATSDLASKGSGELFF. The CDR3 DNA reads as TGTGCCACCAGTGATTTGGCGTCGAAGGGATCCGGGGAGCTGTTTTTT.

This clonotype appeared a few times. The chain joins TRBV28 to TRBJ2-7; no clear D gene. CDR3 length: 13 residues. CDR1 is MDHEN, CDR2 SYDVKM, per germline. The V gene lost 5 bases and the J gene lost 7 bases, with 15 bases spanning the gap. The CDR3 sequence: CASSPPHWVEQYV. CDR3 bases: TGTGCCAGCAGTCCACCTCACTGGGTGGAGCAGTACGTC.

A few counts support this clonotype. The chain employs TRBV29-1 and TRBJ2-4, with D tentatively TRBD1 or TRBD2 (5 bases each). CDR1 and CDR2 (germline): SQVTM, ANQGSEA. With 7 bases removed from V and 8 bases from J, the gap between germline ends came to 18 bases. The CDR3 has 13 amino acids. Here the CDR3 DNA reads TGCAGCGCGCGCGTAACTGGGGGACACATTCAGTACTTC. Translated, it gives CSARVTGGHIQYF.

Only a few counts were recorded for this clonotype. The chain links TRBV20-1 to TRBJ2-2, with 8 bases aligning to TRBD2. Germline values: CDR1 DFQATT, CDR2 SNEGSKA (reference sequence). The CDR3 runs 16 residues. J was trimmed by 6 bases and V by 5 bases; bases with no gene match: 14. CDR3 sequence reads: CSAASPPGRASGELFF. CDR3 bases: TGCAGTGCTGCCTCCCCACCCGGGAGGGCCTCCGGGGAGCTGTTTTTT.

The chain is built from TRBV20-1 and TRBJ2-7; 8 bases fit TRBD1. J gave up 1 base and V 1 base, and 3 bases lay outside the gene matches. The length of the CDR3 is 14 residues. Germline loops: CDR1 DFQATT, CDR2 SNEGSKA (reference sequence). The CDR3 loop is CSARGTGSSYEQYV. CDR3 in DNA: TGCAGTGCTAGAGGGACAGGGAGTTCCTACGAGCAGTACGTC.

V gene TRBV7-9 combines with J gene TRBJ2-7; D gene unclear. Germline values: CDR1 SEHNR, CDR2 FQNEAQ (reference sequence). The CDR3 extends over 13 amino acids. Trimming removed 6 bases from V and 3 bases from J, with 12 bases in between. The CDR3 coding sequence is TGTGCCAGCAGTACGGCACCTGGCTACGAGCAGTACTTC. Protein sequence: CASSTAPGYEQYF.

This clonotype was observed a handful of times. The chain uses TRBV12-3 or TRBV12-4 and TRBJ1-1; D gene ambiguous. Trimming stripped 1 base from V and 4 bases from J, with 13 bases between. The CDR3 totals 15 residues. The CDR3 sequence is CASSLGVGSVTEAFF. The CDR3 DNA reads as TGTGCCAGCAGTTTAGGTGTGGGGAGTGTCACTGAAGCTTTCTTT.

This clonotype was observed a few times. As DNA, the CDR3 is TGCGCCAGCAGCTTGGAGGGAGGGCCTAGCACAGATACGCAGTATTTT. Encoded protein: CASSLEGGPSTDTQYF. The chain has TRBV5-1 and TRBJ2-3; 7 bases fit TRBD2. V lost 0 bases and J lost 0; bases outside the gene matches: 4. Per germline, CDR1 SGHRS and CDR2 YFSETQ. The CDR3 totals 16 residues.

The CDR3 here is CASSFWRGGTNEQFF. DNA for the CDR3: TGCGCCAGCAGCTTCTGGCGGGGGGGGACCAATGAGCAGTTCTTC. V gene TRBV5-1 combines with J gene TRBJ2-1; TRBD2 agrees at 9 bases. Germline V lookup: CDR1 SGHRS, CDR2 YFSETQ. J gave up 6 bases and V 2 bases, and 6 bases lay outside the gene matches. This CDR3 has 15 residues.

This chain links TRBV28 with TRBJ2-3, with 8 bases matching TRBD2. In germline, CDR1 is MDHEN, CDR2 SYDVKM. This CDR3 is 16 amino acids long. V dropped 1 base and J dropped 5; count of bases not matched to a gene: 8. The CDR3 loop is CASSLFSPGLGDTQYF. The DNA for the CDR3 is TGTGCCAGCAGTTTATTCTCCCCGGGACTAGGAGATACGCAGTATTTT.

This chain connects TRBV7-3 to TRBJ2-5, with a possible D match to TRBD2 (6 bases). CDR1 and CDR2 from the germline V gene are SGHTA and FQGTGA. Trimming left V 4 bases short and J 1 base short, with 13 bases between. The CDR3 has 15 amino acids. The CDR3 region has the DNA TGTGCCAGCAGCTCTTGGGCGGGGACCCAAGAGACCCAGTACTTC. This sequence encodes CASSSWAGTQETQYF.

The rearrangement links TRBV5-1 to TRBJ2-7; the D call may be TRBD1 or TRBD2 (5 bases each). The CDR3 totals 18 residues. The V gene's germline CDR1 is SGHRS and CDR2 YFSETQ. V dropped 1 base and J dropped 7 bases, with 27 bases sitting between them. The CDR3 loop reads CASSLNPGDRVGAGEQYF. Written as DNA, the CDR3 is TGCGCCAGCAGCTTGAACCCCGGGGACCGCGTGGGTGCAGGGGAGCAGTACTTC. The full variable domain, completed using reference TRBV5-1 and TRBJ2-7, is KAGVTQTPRYLIKTRGQQVTLSCSPISGHRSVSWYQQTPGQGLQFLFEYFSETQRNKGNFPGRFSGRQFSNSRSEMNVSTLELGDSALYLCASSLNPGDRVGAGEQYFGPGTRLTVT.

This clonotype turned up a few times. This CDR3 is CATSDMRGTSTDTQYF. CDR3 nucleotide sequence: TGTGCCACCAGTGATATGAGGGGCACTAGCACAGATACGCAGTATTTT. V usage is TRBV24-1 and J usage is TRBJ2-3, with D tentatively TRBD1 or TRBD2 (5 bases each). The germline V gene encodes CDR1 KGHDR and CDR2 SFDVKD. The CDR3 covers 16 residues. Trimming left V 3 bases short and J 0 bases short, with 12 bases between.

In its sample, this clonotype was seen a few times. The V call is TRBV20-1, the J call TRBJ2-7; 11 bases line up with TRBD2. J gave up 0 bases and V 6 bases, and 10 bases lay outside the gene matches. Per the germline V gene, CDR1 is DFQATT and CDR2 is SNEGSKA (reference sequence). The length of the CDR3 is 16 residues. CDR3 bases: TGCAGTGCCAGGGGGGGAACTAGCGGGAGCTCCTACGAGCAGTACTTC. It is translated as CSARGGTSGSSYEQYF.